This T cell receptor (beta chain) was documented in a study of Tregs in tolerant kidney transplant recipients. Unstimulated Tregs (CD4+CD25+CD127-) and CD4+CD25- non-Tregs were sorted from PBMCs. Points from the study as a whole: No direct test of biological reproducibility was done here. Few patients were studied, so findings need validation in larger groups.

This clone was seen just once. The antigen is unknown. Germline is not matched at one junction end, which may reflect a read error. The protocol was immunoSEQ multiplex PCR, while the TCRdb copy is restricted to in-frame clones and leaves out a portion. Seen here are about 240,000 clones, 84% observed once, and the top ten hold about 0.64%. Sequenced material: CD4+ T cells from blood. This receptor was obtained from a human donor in good health.

In DNA, the CDR3 is TGTGTCACCAGCCGCCGACAGGGGGGCTACGAGCAGTACTTC. It specifies CVTSRRQGGYEQYF. V and J are TRBV15 and TRBJ2-7; 9 nucleotides agree with TRBD1. The germline V gene has CDR1 LNHNV and CDR2 YYDKDF (reference sequence). There are 14 residues in the CDR3.